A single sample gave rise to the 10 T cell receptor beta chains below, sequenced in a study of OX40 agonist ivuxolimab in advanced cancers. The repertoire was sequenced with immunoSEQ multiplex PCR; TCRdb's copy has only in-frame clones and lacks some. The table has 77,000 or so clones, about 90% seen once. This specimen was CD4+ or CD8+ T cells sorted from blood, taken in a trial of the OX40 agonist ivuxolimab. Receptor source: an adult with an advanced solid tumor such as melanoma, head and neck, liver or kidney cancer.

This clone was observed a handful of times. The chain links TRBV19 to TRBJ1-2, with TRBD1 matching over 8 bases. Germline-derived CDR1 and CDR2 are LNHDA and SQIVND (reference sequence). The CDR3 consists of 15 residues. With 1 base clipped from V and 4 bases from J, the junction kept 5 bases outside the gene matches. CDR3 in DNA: TGTGCCAGTAGTATAGGCGACAGGGGAGGCTATGGCTACACCTTC. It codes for CASSIGDRGGYGYTF.

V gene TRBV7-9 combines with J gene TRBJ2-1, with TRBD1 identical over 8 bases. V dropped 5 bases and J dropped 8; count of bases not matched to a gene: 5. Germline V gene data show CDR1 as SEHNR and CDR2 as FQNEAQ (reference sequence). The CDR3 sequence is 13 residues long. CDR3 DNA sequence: TGTGCCAGCAGCCGGACAGGGTTAGATGAGCAGTTCTTC. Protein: CASSRTGLDEQFF.

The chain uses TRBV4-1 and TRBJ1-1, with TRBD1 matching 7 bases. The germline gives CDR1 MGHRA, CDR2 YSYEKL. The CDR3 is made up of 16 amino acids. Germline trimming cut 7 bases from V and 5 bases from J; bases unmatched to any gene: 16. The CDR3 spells CASKPTVRGTATEAFF. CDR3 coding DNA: TGCGCCAGCAAACCTACAGTCAGGGGGACGGCAACTGAAGCTTTCTTT.

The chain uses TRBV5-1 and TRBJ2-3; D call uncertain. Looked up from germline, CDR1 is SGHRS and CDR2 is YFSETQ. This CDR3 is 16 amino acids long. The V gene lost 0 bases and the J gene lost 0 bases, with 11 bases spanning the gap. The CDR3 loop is CASSLDVGTSTDTQYF. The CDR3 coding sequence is TGCGCCAGCAGCTTGGATGTCGGTACTAGCACAGATACGCAGTATTTT.

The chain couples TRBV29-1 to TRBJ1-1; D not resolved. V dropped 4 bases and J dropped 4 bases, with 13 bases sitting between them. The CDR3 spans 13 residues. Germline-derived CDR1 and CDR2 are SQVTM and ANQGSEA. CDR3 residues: CSVVGYFGTEAFF. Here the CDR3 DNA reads TGCAGCGTTGTGGGTTATTTTGGCACTGAAGCTTTCTTT.

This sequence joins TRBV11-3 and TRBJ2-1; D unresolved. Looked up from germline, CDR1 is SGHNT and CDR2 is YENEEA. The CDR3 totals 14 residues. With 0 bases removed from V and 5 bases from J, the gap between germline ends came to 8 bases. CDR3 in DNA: TGTGCCAGCAGCTTAGATGGTGGAAACAATGAGCAGTTCTTC. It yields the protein CASSLDGGNNEQFF.

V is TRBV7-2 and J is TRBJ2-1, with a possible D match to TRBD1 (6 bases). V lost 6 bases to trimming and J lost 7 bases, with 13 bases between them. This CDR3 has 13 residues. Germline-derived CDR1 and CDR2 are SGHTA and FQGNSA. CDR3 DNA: TGTGCCAGCAGAATAAAAGGGGGAAATGAGCAGTTCTTC. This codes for CASRIKGGNEQFF.

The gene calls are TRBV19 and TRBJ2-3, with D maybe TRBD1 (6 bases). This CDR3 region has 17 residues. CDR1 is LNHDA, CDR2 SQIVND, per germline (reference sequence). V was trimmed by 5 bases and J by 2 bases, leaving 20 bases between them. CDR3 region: CASSEPNPTGSTDTQYF. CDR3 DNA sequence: TGTGCCAGTAGTGAGCCCAATCCGACAGGTTCCACAGATACGCAGTATTTT.

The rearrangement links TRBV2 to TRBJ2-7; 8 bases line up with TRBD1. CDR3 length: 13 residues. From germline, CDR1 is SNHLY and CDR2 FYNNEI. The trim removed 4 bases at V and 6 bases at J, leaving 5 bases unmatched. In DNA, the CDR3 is TGTGCCAGCAGTGGGTCAGGGGGCCTCGAGCAGTACTTC. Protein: CASSGSGGLEQYF.

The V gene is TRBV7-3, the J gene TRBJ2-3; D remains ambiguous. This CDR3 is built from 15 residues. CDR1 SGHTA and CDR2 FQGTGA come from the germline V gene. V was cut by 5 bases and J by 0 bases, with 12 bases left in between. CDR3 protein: CASSPMALSTDTQYF. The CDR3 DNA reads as TGTGCCAGCAGCCCGATGGCGCTAAGCACAGATACGCAGTATTTT.